The 20 T cell receptor beta chains below were found in one sample sequenced in a study of Ad26.COV2.S vaccination and SARS-CoV-2 variants (dated by TCRdb to the early 2020s). Libraries were constructed by the immunoSEQ multiplex PCR assay. In its TCRdb copy, this immuneACCESS table keeps in-frame sequences only and misses some clones. Where compared with another copy, unresolved V genes explain less than half of these, and the others have no known cause. This sample has some 330,000 clones in its table, and about 90% of those were observed once. Of the sample, roughly 6% is held by the ten largest clones. The treatment or condition label of this sample denotes: 19 received Ad26.COV2.S at low or high dose, single or two shots; about 5 received placebo; per-sample allocation not given. For vaccine and placebo recipients, repertoires were sequenced using samples collected on day 63 after the first injection.

The sample consisted of peripheral blood, taken in a trial of Ad26.COV2.S vaccine versus placebo. The receptors come from a person between 18 and 60 years old who received the Ad26.COV2.S COVID-19 vaccine or a placebo.

The chain joins TRBV3-1 (or the pseudogene TRBV3-2) to TRBJ2-3; TRBD2 matches 8 bases. With 8 bases clipped from V and 13 bases from J, the junction kept 14 bases outside the gene matches. CDR1 and CDR2 from the germline V gene are LGHDT and YNNKEL (reference sequence). The CDR3 spans 13 residues. This chain's CDR3 is CASATTRGASEYF. Here the CDR3 DNA reads TGTGCCAGCGCCACAACGCGGGGGGCGTCTGAGTATTTT.

The V and J genes are TRBV19 and TRBJ2-7; unclear D gene. Trimming took 5 bases from V and 1 from J, leaving 15 bases between them. CDR3 length: 15 residues. Germline CDR1 reads LNHDA; CDR2 reads SQIVND (reference sequence). The CDR3 DNA follows: TGTGCCAGTAGTCACTCGCGGCGCCCTTCCTACGAGCAGTACGTC. Protein: CASSHSRRPSYEQYV.

The chain uses TRBV3-1 (or the pseudogene TRBV3-2) and TRBJ1-2; maybe TRBD1 (5 bases). Germline V CDR1 and CDR2: LGHDT, YNNKEL (reference sequence). The germline V and J ends were trimmed by 6 bases and 7 bases, with 12 bases remaining between them. The CDR3 extends over 12 amino acids. CDR3 DNA sequence: TGTGCCAGCAGACCAGGGAGAGGTGGCTACACCTTC. It is translated as CASRPGRGGYTF.

The rearrangement uses TRBV6-2 or TRBV6-3 and TRBJ1-5, with D possibly being TRBD1 (5 bases). The V gene's germline CDR1 is MNHEY and CDR2 SVGEGT. V lost 3 bases and J lost 2, with 11 bases in between. This CDR3 is 15 amino acids long. CDR3 amino acids: CASSYRGFGNQPQHF. The CDR3 region has the DNA TGTGCCAGCAGTTATCGGGGGTTCGGCAATCAGCCCCAGCATTTT.

The V call is TRBV18, the J call TRBJ1-1, with D perhaps TRBD1 (5 bases). The CDR3 is 14 amino acids. From germline, CDR1 is KGHSH and CDR2 LQKENI. V was cut by 2 bases and J by 7 bases, with 14 bases left in between. CDR3 residues: CASSPGAVNGEAFF. CDR3 bases: TGTGCCAGCTCACCAGGGGCGGTGAATGGTGAAGCTTTCTTT.

This clone was detected only once. The chain couples TRBV12-5 to TRBJ1-5, with a weak D call TRBD1 (5 bases). V was shortened by 0 bases and J by 4 bases, with 10 bases between the two germline ends. The V gene's germline CDR1 is LGHNT and CDR2 FRNRAP. The CDR3 consists of 15 residues. CDR3 sequence (DNA): TGTGCTAGTGGTTTGGTACAAGGGGTAAATCAGCCCCAGCATTTT. This encodes CASGLVQGVNQPQHF.

The chain combines TRBV12-3 or TRBV12-4 with TRBJ1-2; D is perhaps TRBD1 (5 bases). The CDR3 is 12 residues long. V was pared by 4 bases and J by 5 bases, with 8 bases between. The CDR3 nucleotides are TGTGCCAGCAGTTGGGACCTTTATGGCTACACCTTC. Encoded protein: CASSWDLYGYTF.

This chain uses TRBV7-9 with TRBJ1-3; D not certain. The CDR3 consists of 15 residues. V was clipped by 2 bases and J by 4 bases, with 12 bases between them. Germline CDR1 and CDR2: SEHNR and FQNEAQ (reference sequence). In DNA, the CDR3 is TGTGCCAGCAGCTTAATTCGGGATCCAGGAAACACCATATATTTT. Its translation: CASSLIRDPGNTIYF.

The V call is TRBV3-1 (or the pseudogene TRBV3-2), the J call TRBJ1-5, with unresolved D. V was pared by 0 bases and J by 9 bases, with 12 bases between. Per the germline V gene, CDR1 is LGHDT and CDR2 is YNNKEL (reference sequence). The CDR3 is 14 residues long. CDR3 sequence (DNA): TGTGCCAGCAGCCAAGAAACGGAAACCGTGCCCCAGCATTTT. Translating gives CASSQETETVPQHF.

The chain links TRBV7-2 to TRBJ2-3; the D gene is possibly TRBD2 (5 bases). The V end was cut by 5 bases, the J end by 5 bases, with 23 bases between. CDR3 size: 17 residues. The germline gives CDR1 SGHTA, CDR2 FQGNSA. This CDR3 reads CASSPGGVAGSRDTQYF. The CDR3 coding sequence is TGTGCCAGCAGCCCAGGTGGTGTGGCGGGCTCGAGAGATACGCAGTATTTT.

This chain joins TRBV18 and TRBJ1-1, with 8 bases identical to TRBD1. With V trimmed by 0 bases and J by 10 bases, 7 bases remained unmatched. CDR1 is KGHSH and CDR2 is LQKENI in the germline V gene. The CDR3 is 14 residues long. Written as DNA, the CDR3 is TGTGCCAGCTCACCACCTGGACAGGGAATGGCAGCTTTCTTT. This gives the protein CASSPPGQGMAAFF.

J is TRBJ1-5 and V is TRBV18; D is unresolved. Looked up from germline, CDR1 is KGHSH and CDR2 is LQKENI. The CDR3 covers 13 residues. The V end lost 4 bases, the J end lost 7 bases, and 11 bases lay between the germline ends. Here the CDR3 reads CASSLNGVQPQHF. The DNA of the CDR3 is TGTGCCAGCTCACTTAACGGGGTACAGCCCCAGCATTTT.

V and J are TRBV4-1 and TRBJ1-1; D not certain. CDR3 size: 15 residues. V gave up 6 bases and J gave up 3 bases, with 17 bases separating them. Germline-derived CDR1 and CDR2 are MGHRA and YSYEKL. CDR3 in amino acids: CASSRLGPGDTEAFF. For the CDR3, the DNA is TGCGCCAGCAGTCGCCTAGGCCCGGGCGACACTGAAGCTTTCTTT.

J is TRBJ2-4 and V is TRBV19; D is unclear. The length of the CDR3 is 13 residues. V was clipped by 5 bases and J by 6 bases, with 11 bases between them. CDR1 is LNHDA, CDR2 SQIVND, per germline (reference sequence). CDR3 sequence: CASSSQRRNIQYF. CDR3 nucleotides: TGTGCCAGTAGTTCGCAGCGACGAAACATTCAGTACTTC.

The gene calls are TRBV4-3 and TRBJ1-1, with 7 bases lining up with TRBD1. The germline V gene has CDR1 LGHNA and CDR2 YSLEER. V trimming: 2 bases; J trimming: 8 bases; junction bases outside the gene matches: 5. The CDR3 length is 13 residues. CDR3 DNA: TGCGCCAGCAGCCAAAGCCGGGACAGAGAAGCTTTCTTT. This codes for CASSQSRDREAFF.

The genes are TRBV30 and TRBJ1-5, with unresolved D. V dropped 0 bases and J dropped 11 bases, with 8 bases sitting between them. The CDR3 spans 11 residues. Looked up from germline, CDR1 is GTSNPN and CDR2 is SVGIG (reference sequence). The CDR3 sequence is CAWSVSETQHF. For the CDR3, the DNA is TGTGCCTGGAGTGTCAGTGAGACCCAGCATTTT.

The CDR3 region is CASSQDAREGYEQYV. The CDR3 DNA follows: TGCGCCAGCAGCCAAGATGCGCGGGAAGGCTACGAGCAGTACGTC. The V gene is TRBV4-1, the J gene TRBJ2-7; tentatively, D is TRBD2 (6 bases). CDR1 is MGHRA and CDR2 is YSYEKL in the germline V gene. V shed 0 bases and J shed 3 bases, with 12 bases lying between them. This CDR3 spans 15 amino acids.

The chain couples TRBV7-8 to TRBJ2-7; D is possibly TRBD2 (5 bases). The CDR3 runs to 14 residues. Germline CDR1 is SGHVS and CDR2 is FQNEAQ. With 3 bases removed from V and 3 bases from J, the gap between germline ends came to 12 bases. This CDR3 is CASSLFPGFYEQYF. The CDR3 nucleotides read TGTGCCAGCAGCTTGTTTCCGGGATTCTACGAGCAGTACTTC.

In nucleotides, the CDR3 is TGTGCCAGCAGCTACAGGGCGTGGTCCTACAATGAGCAGTTCTTC. Protein product: CASSYRAWSYNEQFF. The gene calls are TRBV5-6 and TRBJ2-1; perhaps TRBD1 as D (6 bases). There are 15 residues in the CDR3. V lost 3 bases and J lost 1, with 11 bases in between. In germline, CDR1 is SGHDT, CDR2 YYEEEE.

This sequence joins TRBV12-5 and TRBJ2-2; TRBD1 aligns across 7 bases. The V and J ends lost 7 bases and 1 base, in that order; junction bases with no gene match: 0. Germline loops: CDR1 LGHNT, CDR2 FRNRAP. The CDR3 totals 13 residues. The CDR3 loop reads CASDRGNTGELFF. CDR3 DNA sequence: TGTGCTAGTGACAGGGGGAACACCGGGGAGCTGTTTTTT.